This T cell receptor (beta chain) came from a study of spatial heterogeneity in lung cancer (dated by TCRdb to the late 2010s). Study-wide context: More beta-chain than alpha-chain transcripts were consistently detected, likely reflecting higher beta-chain transcript abundance. At surgery, both alpha and beta chains were TCR-sequenced in roughly 200 tumor regions, approximately 64 matched nontumor lung samples and just over 55 PBMC samples. In tumor regions, TCR transcript counts showed a strong correlation with a T cell transcriptional module score from matched bulk RNA-seq. Nonsynonymous mutation counts, determined by whole-exome sequencing of tumor tissue, were related to features of the TCR repertoire. In non-small cell lung cancer, the study made a quantitative comparison of TCR alpha and beta repertoires among multiple tumor regions, matched nontumor lung and blood. In the raw uncorrected reads, each unique combination of TCR and UMI appeared more than ten times on average.

What the work shows at the level of the full study, not this receptor alone: The tumor nonsynonymous mutation count correlated with the number of expanded intratumoral alpha and beta TCRs. The count of ubiquitous expanded TCRs correlated with the count of ubiquitous nonsynonymous mutations, and the count of regional expanded TCRs correlated with the count of regional nonsynonymous mutations. Additional single-cell paired TCR alpha and beta sequencing was considered necessary to confirm, at a functional level, the hypothesis that regional TCRs recognize regional mutations. TCR-seq coverage of tumor T cells was estimated at only approximately 7% for alpha chains and more than 11% for beta chains.

This clonotype has ten or more counts. There is no known antigen for this receptor. No base quality information exists; no much larger clone differs at one position. The germline V gene gives CDR1 as MNHEY and CDR2 as SVGAGI. The CDR3 runs 15 residues from the cysteine to the phenylalanine. The kept DNA is CDR3 alone, 45 bases in frame from the first base. V and J are trimmed by 2 bases and 2 bases, and the gene matches miss 5 bases of the junction. The library was built by means of 5' RACE. Sequencer: NextSeq 500. In the TCR library protocol, a unique molecular identifier was attached to each TCR cDNA molecule so that PCR and sequencing errors could be corrected. The paper's data handling went like this. TCR identification, UMI-based error correction and CDR3 extraction were all carried out with Decombinator tools. Expanded TCRs were defined as those above a frequency of 2 per 1,000, corresponding to the top 1% of the tumor frequency distribution. Expanded tumor TCRs statistically deemed absent (corrected P<0.05) from at least one tumor region were classed as regional, and all other expanded tumor TCRs were classed as ubiquitous. Each repertoire was subsampled 100 times to 5,000 TCRs, after which Renyi diversity was computed with the R vegan package. CDR3 similarity networks were built from amino acid triplet string-kernel similarity, connecting CDR3s with pairwise similarity above 0.82. The public sequencing data were trimmed at Q25 with fastp and processed into clonotypes with MiXCR by TCRdb, which kept only in-frame beta chains. For every CDR3 protein sequence, its rows merge into one entry that carries the most common genes and DNA. TCRdb, not the authors, supplied the V and J calls. The sample records more than 10,000 distinct CDR3 sequences, less than 6.5% of which are singletons. The top ten clones comprise roughly 10% of the sample.

The label giving this sample's time point can be read as: sample taken at primary tumor resection. The donors were approximately 70 patients from the lung TRACERx cohort who had early-stage, untreated non-small cell lung cancer. Without any cell sorting, TCR sequencing was performed on whole RNA extracted either from tumor and nontumor lung tissue or from cryopreserved PBMC samples. A patient was chosen for TCR sequencing only when enough RNA was available from at least two tumor regions. Before being selected, tumor and adjacent nontumor lung specimens were reviewed by a lung pathologist. The source was lung tumor tissue, collected at surgery. The V and J segments used are TRBV6-5 and TRBJ1-2; the central 7 bases match TRBD1. This sequence was found in a female donor with early-stage non-small cell lung cancer. The CDR3 here reads CASSYLQGLNYGYTF. The base sequence is TGTGCCAGCAGTTACCTACAGGGGCTGAACTATGGCTACACCTTC.